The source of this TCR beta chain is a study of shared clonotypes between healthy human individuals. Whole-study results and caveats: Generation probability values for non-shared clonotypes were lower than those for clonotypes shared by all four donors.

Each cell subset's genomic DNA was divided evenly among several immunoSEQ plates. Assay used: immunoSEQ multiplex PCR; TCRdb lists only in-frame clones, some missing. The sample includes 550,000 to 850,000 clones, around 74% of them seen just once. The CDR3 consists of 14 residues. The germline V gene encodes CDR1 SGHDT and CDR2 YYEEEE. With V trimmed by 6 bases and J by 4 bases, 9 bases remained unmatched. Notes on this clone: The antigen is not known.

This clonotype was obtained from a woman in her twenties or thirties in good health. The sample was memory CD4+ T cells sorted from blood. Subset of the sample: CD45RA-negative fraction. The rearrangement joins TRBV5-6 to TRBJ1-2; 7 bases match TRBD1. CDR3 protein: CASTKIQGTYGYTF. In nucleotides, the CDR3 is TGTGCCAGCACCAAAATACAGGGGACCTATGGCTACACCTTC.